These 30 T cell receptor beta chains were all obtained from the same sample, sequenced in a study of Graves' ophthalmopathy and Graves' hyperthyroidism. Amplified material comprised TCR beta CDR3 regions derived from RNA transcripts. Second-round multiplex PCR came after first-round RT-PCR with HTBI primers. TCRdb re-derived calls from the multiplex PCR reads in MiXCR, one entry per CDR3 protein. The repertoire holds around 340,000 distinct CDR3 sequences, with about a sixth as singletons. Sequencing was done on a sample of peripheral blood. The receptors stem from an adult man with Graves' ophthalmopathy.

This clonotype has at least ten counts. The rearrangement joins TRBV6-1 to TRBJ1-5; no firm D call. Per germline, CDR1 MNHNS and CDR2 SASEGT. V lost 1 base, J lost 5 bases, and 9 bases lay in between. The CDR3 has 14 amino acids. The CDR3 nucleotides read TGTGCCAGCAGTGAAGTGGGAGGTGATCAGCCCCAGCATTTT. Its translation: CASSEVGGDQPQHF.

This clonotype was detected many times. This chain connects TRBV6-2 or TRBV6-3 to TRBJ1-5; D remains ambiguous. Looked up from germline, CDR1 is MNHEY and CDR2 is SVGEGT. The V gene lost 1 base and the J gene lost 0 bases, with 7 bases spanning the gap. The CDR3 covers 15 residues. This chain's CDR3 is CASSYFGISNQPQHF. In DNA form, the CDR3 reads TGTGCCAGCAGTTACTTCGGAATTAGCAATCAGCCCCAGCATTTT.

This clonotype was found many times. V is TRBV19 and J is TRBJ2-5, with D perhaps TRBD1 (6 bases). The germline CDR1 and CDR2 sequences are LNHDA and SQIVND (reference sequence). The CDR3 is 13 amino acids. V was pared by 4 bases and J by 5 bases, with 11 bases between. CDR3 DNA: TGTGCCAGTAGTACACAGGGCACCGAGACCCAGTACTTC. This sequence encodes CASSTQGTETQYF. Full variable domain (outside the CDR3, taken from reference TRBV19 and TRBJ2-5): DGGITQSPKYLFRKEGQNVTLSCEQNLNHDAMYWYRQDPGQGLRLIYYSQIVNDFQKGDIAEGYSVSREKKESFPLTVTSAQKNPTAFYLCASSTQGTETQYFGPGTRLLVL.

The chain uses TRBV11-2 and TRBJ1-5, with D possibly being TRBD1 (5 bases). CDR3 length equals 17 residues. V was pared by 5 bases and J by 3 bases, with 20 bases between. Germline-derived CDR1 and CDR2 are SGHAT and FQNNGV. In DNA, the CDR3 is TGTGCCAGCAGCCGTACTCTCGGGACGGTGATCAATCAGCCCCAGCATTTT. This codes for CASSRTLGTVINQPQHF.

This clonotype was observed at least ten times. This sequence joins TRBV12-3 or TRBV12-4 and TRBJ2-7; D not certain. Trimming shortened V by 7 bases and J by 2 bases, and 15 bases separated the two germline ends. The CDR3 consists of 14 residues. This chain's CDR3 is CASTQPGEAYEQYF. The CDR3 bases are TGTGCCAGCACTCAACCTGGAGAGGCCTACGAGCAGTACTTC.

This clonotype was observed many times. The J gene is TRBJ1-1, the V gene TRBV11-2, with a tentative D call TRBD1 (5 bases). In germline, CDR1 is SGHAT, CDR2 FQNNGV. The germline V and J ends were trimmed by 5 bases and 8 bases, with 12 bases remaining between them. This CDR3 contains 12 residues. The DNA of the CDR3 is TGTGCCAGCAGCAAGAGGGACGGCGAAGCTTTCTTT. Translation gives CASSKRDGEAFF. The whole variable domain, filled in from reference TRBV11-2 and TRBJ1-1, reads EAGVAQSPRYKIIEKRQSVAFWCNPISGHATLYWYQQILGQGPKLLIQFQNNGVVDDSQLPKDRFSAERLKGVDSTLKIQPAKLEDSAVYLCASSKRDGEAFFGQGTRLTVV.

This clonotype was observed many times. The chain combines TRBV11-2 with TRBJ1-6; D might be TRBD1 (6 bases). The CDR3 length is 16 residues. Per the germline V gene, CDR1 is SGHAT and CDR2 is FQNNGV. V shed 2 bases and J shed 3 bases, with 11 bases lying between them. The CDR3 region is CASSLSTGYYNSPLHF. The CDR3 DNA is TGTGCCAGCAGCTTATCGACAGGCTACTATAATTCACCCCTCCACTTT. Full variable domain (outside the CDR3, taken from reference TRBV11-2 and TRBJ1-6): EAGVAQSPRYKIIEKRQSVAFWCNPISGHATLYWYQQILGQGPKLLIQFQNNGVVDDSQLPKDRFSAERLKGVDSTLKIQPAKLEDSAVYLCASSLSTGYYNSPLHFGNGTRLTVT.

This clonotype was observed many times. CDR3 protein: CASSPRMTMGYEQYF. The CDR3 DNA follows: TGTGCCAGCAGCCCCCGTATGACAATGGGCTACGAGCAGTACTTC. This chain connects TRBV7-9 to TRBJ2-7; D gene unclear. The CDR3 is made up of 15 amino acids. The germline V gene encodes CDR1 SEHNR and CDR2 FQNEAQ (reference sequence). Between the trimmed V and J ends, which lost 5 bases and 3 bases, there was a span of 17 bases.

This chain joins TRBV7-6 and TRBJ2-5, with a possible D match to TRBD1 (5 bases). V lost 2 bases, J lost 1 base, and 11 bases lay in between. Germline V gene sequence: CDR1 SGHVS, CDR2 FNYEAQ. The CDR3 has 15 amino acids. The CDR3 DNA sequence: TGTGCCAGCAGCTTAAGTAGGGGCACCCAAGAGACCCAGTACTTC. Amino acid sequence: CASSLSRGTQETQYF.

The CDR3 bases are TGTGCCAGCGTTAAGACTAGCGGGAGTGCAGATACGCAGTATTTT. Encoded protein: CASVKTSGSADTQYF. The rearrangement links TRBV6-5 to TRBJ2-3, with 12 bases matching TRBD2. J lost 4 bases, V lost 8 bases, and 7 bases had no gene match. CDR3 length equals 15 residues. Germline V gives CDR1 MNHEY, CDR2 SVGAGI.

This chain connects TRBV6-4 to TRBJ2-5; a possible D gene is TRBD2 (7 bases). This CDR3 spans 15 amino acids. The V gene's germline CDR1 is MRHNA and CDR2 SNTAGT. V lost 5 bases to trimming and J lost 4 bases, with 17 bases between them. This CDR3 reads CASSLGGGAGETQYF. For the CDR3, the DNA is TGTGCCAGCAGTTTGGGGGGGGGCGCCGGAGAGACCCAGTACTTC.

This clonotype was detected ten times or more. The chain employs TRBV15 and TRBJ2-7, with D unclear. The CDR3 is made up of 14 amino acids. Germline V lookup: CDR1 LNHNV, CDR2 YYDKDF (reference sequence). Trimming left V 1 base short and J 2 bases short, with 9 bases between. DNA of the CDR3: TGTGCCACCAGCAGAGCGGCTGGGACCTACGAGCAGTACTTC. Encoded protein: CATSRAAGTYEQYF.

This clonotype has a count of ten or more. This sequence joins TRBV10-2 and TRBJ1-1; 8 bases line up with TRBD1. This CDR3 region has 15 residues. Per germline, CDR1 WSHSY and CDR2 SAAADI. Losses at the gene ends were 3 bases for V and 1 base for J; bases not matched to a gene: 4. CDR3 sequence: CASSDGQGRNTEAFF. The CDR3 DNA sequence: TGCGCCAGCAGTGACGGACAGGGCAGGAACACTGAAGCTTTCTTT.

The V gene is TRBV6-5, the J gene TRBJ1-5; D might be TRBD1 (5 bases). This CDR3 is built from 15 residues. Germline lookup yields CDR1 MNHEY and CDR2 SVGAGI. V gave up 4 bases and J gave up 7 bases, with 17 bases separating them. The DNA of the CDR3 is TGTGCCAGCAGTTCGCAATCAGTTCGGGGGCAGCCCCAGCATTTT. Protein product: CASSSQSVRGQPQHF.

This clonotype was detected a few times. The chain couples TRBV28 to TRBJ2-7; no clear D gene. The CDR3 loop spans 12 amino acids. Trimming took off 1 base at V and 9 bases at J, with 10 bases between the two ends. Germline V lookup: CDR1 MDHEN, CDR2 SYDVKM. The CDR3 protein is CASSLYLDRQYF. CDR3 in DNA: TGTGCCAGCAGTTTATACCTAGATCGGCAGTACTTC.

This clonotype was seen many times. CDR3 region: CASSTIGQGDEQYF. DNA of the CDR3: TGCGCCAGCAGTACTATCGGACAGGGAGACGAGCAGTACTTC. The genes are TRBV5-1 and TRBJ2-7; 8 positions agree with TRBD1. This CDR3 comprises 14 residues. Germline V lookup: CDR1 SGHRS, CDR2 YFSETQ. With 5 bases clipped from V and 5 bases from J, the junction kept 9 bases outside the gene matches.

This clonotype was counted ten times or more. The chain joins TRBV6-5 to TRBJ1-1; 8 bases agree with TRBD1. CDR3 size: 12 residues. In germline, CDR1 is MNHEY, CDR2 SVGAGI. V lost 4 bases and J lost 7; bases outside the gene matches: 2. In nucleotides, the CDR3 is TGTGCCAGCAGTTGGACAGGGATTGAAGCTTTCTTT. It specifies CASSWTGIEAFF.

This clonotype was detected many times. The rearrangement links TRBV19 to TRBJ2-5, with TRBD2 matching over 8 bases. The CDR3 is 15 amino acids. The V gene's germline CDR1 is LNHDA and CDR2 SQIVND (reference sequence). The trim removed 5 bases at V and 5 bases at J, leaving 10 bases unmatched. CDR3 sequence reads: CASSPQAGVVETQYF. The CDR3 DNA is TGTGCCAGTAGTCCCCAAGCGGGAGTTGTCGAGACCCAGTACTTC.

There are many counts of this clonotype. The chain couples TRBV15 to TRBJ2-5; tentatively, D is TRBD2 (6 bases). V was cut by 8 bases and J by 2 bases, with 12 bases left in between. The CDR3 has 13 amino acids. Germline V CDR1 and CDR2: LNHNV, YYDKDF (reference sequence). The CDR3, as DNA: TGTGCCACCGGGCGGGGCAGGCAAGAGACCCAGTACTTC. Residues: CATGRGRQETQYF.

There are many counts of this clonotype. This chain joins TRBV11-2 and TRBJ1-1; D gene uncertain. V shed 1 base and J shed 2 bases, with 8 bases lying between them. In germline, CDR1 is SGHAT, CDR2 FQNNGV. There are 14 residues in the CDR3. The CDR3: CASSLGPANTEAFF. In DNA form, the CDR3 reads TGTGCCAGCAGCTTAGGCCCAGCCAACACTGAAGCTTTCTTT.

The sample holds many counts of this clonotype. V is TRBV12-3 or TRBV12-4 and J is TRBJ1-6; 7 bases align to TRBD1. This CDR3 contains 16 residues. The trim removed 5 bases at V and 6 bases at J, leaving 10 bases unmatched. This chain's CDR3 is CASSGGLGQANSPLHF. The CDR3 nucleotides read TGTGCCAGCAGTGGGGGGCTAGGACAGGCTAATTCACCCCTCCACTTT.

In this sample, this clonotype turned up many times. The chain is built from TRBV6-2 or TRBV6-3 and TRBJ1-5, with D unresolved. Germline assignment: CDR1 MNHEY and CDR2 SVGEGT. V was cut by 0 bases and J by 3 bases, with 9 bases left in between. The CDR3 covers 15 residues. Here the CDR3 reads CASSYSAGNNQPQHF. The CDR3 region has the DNA TGTGCCAGCAGTTACTCTGCCGGGAACAATCAGCCCCAGCATTTT.

This clonotype was observed at least ten times. The chain's CDR3 is CSAREGQYNQPQHF. For the CDR3, the DNA is TGCAGTGCTAGAGAGGGACAGTACAATCAGCCCCAGCATTTT. The chain uses TRBV20-1 and TRBJ1-5; 7 nucleotides align to TRBD1. The germline V gene encodes CDR1 DFQATT and CDR2 SNEGSKA (reference sequence). Trimming removed 0 bases from V and 3 bases from J; junction bases left unmatched: 2. The CDR3 is 14 amino acids.

At least ten counts were recorded for this clonotype. The chain is built from TRBV6-5 and TRBJ2-7; 7 nucleotides agree with TRBD1. The CDR3 extends over 14 amino acids. J gave up 3 bases and V 6 bases, and 8 bases lay outside the gene matches. Germline lookup yields CDR1 MNHEY and CDR2 SVGAGI. CDR3 bases: TGTGCCAGCAGGCAACCGGGACAGTTCTACGAGCAGTACTTC. It codes for CASRQPGQFYEQYF.

Ten or more counts support this clonotype. V and J are TRBV5-5 and TRBJ1-5; D gene unclear. V lost 4 bases, J lost 4 bases, and 0 bases lay in between. CDR1 and CDR2 (germline): SGHKS, YYEKEE (reference sequence). This CDR3 region has 10 residues. CDR3 sequence: CASSNQPQHF. CDR3 coding DNA: TGTGCCAGCAGCAATCAGCCCCAGCATTTT.

This clonotype has just one count. The rearrangement links TRBV6-5 to TRBJ1-1; no firm D call. Trimming shortened V by 0 bases and J by 0 bases, and 11 bases separated the two germline ends. Germline CDR1 and CDR2: MNHEY and SVGAGI. This CDR3 has 16 amino acids. Written as DNA, the CDR3 is TGTGCCAGCAGTTACTCGAGAGGGCAGGTGAACACTGAAGCTTTCTTT. Translating gives CASSYSRGQVNTEAFF.

This clonotype was recorded once. The gene calls are TRBV12-3 or TRBV12-4 and TRBJ1-2; no firm D call. V was clipped by 5 bases and J by 4 bases, with 11 bases between them. The CDR3 loop spans 13 amino acids. CDR3: CASSRTGIYGYTF. The CDR3 coding sequence is TGTGCCAGCAGTAGGACGGGGATCTATGGCTACACCTTC.

In its sample, this clonotype was seen many times. This rearrangement joins TRBV12-3 or TRBV12-4 to TRBJ2-4; D is possibly TRBD1 (6 bases). The CDR3 runs to 14 residues. The ends were cut back, 6 bases at V and 1 base at J, with 10 bases in the middle. The CDR3 nucleotides read TGTGCCAGCAGCCGAACAGGGGCCAAAAACATTCAGTACTTC. Translation gives CASSRTGAKNIQYF.

Many counts were recorded for this clonotype. This sequence joins TRBV12-3 or TRBV12-4 and TRBJ1-5; 10 bases line up with TRBD1. V dropped 5 bases and J dropped 3; count of bases not matched to a gene: 13. This CDR3 comprises 18 residues. CDR3 protein: CASSRQGANLLSNQPQHF. Here the CDR3 DNA reads TGTGCCAGCAGTCGACAGGGGGCGAATCTTCTATCCAATCAGCCCCAGCATTTT.

This clonotype has at least ten counts. The chain recombines TRBV5-1 with TRBJ2-7, with D unresolved. Germline values: CDR1 SGHRS, CDR2 YFSETQ. Trimming took off 0 bases at V and 4 bases at J, with 14 bases between the two ends. The CDR3 is 15 amino acids. The CDR3 loop reads CASSLAEIGLYEQYF. The CDR3 DNA reads as TGCGCCAGCAGCTTGGCTGAAATCGGGCTTTACGAGCAGTACTTC.